The 7 T cell receptor beta chains presented below share a single source sample, sequenced in a study of shared clonotypes between healthy human individuals. The protocol was immunoSEQ multiplex PCR, while the TCRdb copy is restricted to in-frame clones and leaves out a portion. The sample holds some 2,000,000 clones, over 85% seen once. Sequenced material: naive CD4+ T cells sorted from blood. Subset: CD45RA+ positively selected. The receptors shown here come from a man between 18 and 35 years old in good health.

The chain employs TRBV7-2 and TRBJ1-5; 7 bases align to TRBD1. V trimming: 5 bases; J trimming: 4 bases; junction bases outside the gene matches: 5. The CDR3 totals 14 residues. Per the germline V gene, CDR1 is SGHTA and CDR2 is FQGNSA. The CDR3 DNA reads TGTGCCAGCAGCGCTGTGACAGGGAATCAGCCCCAGCATTTT. Translating it yields CASSAVTGNQPQHF.

Notes on this clone: Different DNA sequences within this sample yield the same CDR3. V usage is TRBV5-1 and J usage is TRBJ2-3, with D maybe TRBD2 (6 bases). CDR1 is SGHRS and CDR2 is YFSETQ in the germline V gene. There are 14 residues in the CDR3. Trimming shortened V by 6 bases and J by 0 bases, and 11 bases separated the two germline ends. The CDR3 region is CASNLGTSTDTQYF. The CDR3 nucleotides are TGCGCCAGCAATCTCGGGACTAGCACAGATACGCAGTATTTT.

The rearrangement links TRBV6-5 to TRBJ1-6, with 7 bases aligning to TRBD1. Trimming at V came to 3 bases and at J to 0 bases, leaving 2 bases not matched to a gene. This CDR3 region has 16 residues. CDR1 MNHEY and CDR2 SVGAGI come from the germline V gene. The CDR3 here is CASSYGTVSYNSPLHF. In DNA form, the CDR3 reads TGTGCCAGCAGTTATGGGACAGTCTCCTATAATTCACCCCTCCACTTT.

This chain links TRBV4-2 with TRBJ2-1, with D uncertain. The CDR3 has 14 residues. Trimming took 0 bases from V and 4 from J, leaving 7 bases between them. The germline V gene encodes CDR1 LGHNA and CDR2 YNFKEQ. CDR3 residues: CASSQDPAYNEQFF. The CDR3 bases are TGTGCCAGCAGCCAAGATCCAGCTTACAATGAGCAGTTCTTC.

The CDR3 reads CASRTSISGANVLTF. As DNA, the CDR3 is TGTGCCTCCCGGACTTCAATTTCTGGGGCCAACGTCCTGACTTTC. The rearrangement joins TRBV6-5 to TRBJ2-6, with D perhaps matching TRBD2 (5 bases). V was clipped by 11 bases and J by 1 base, with 15 bases between them. Per germline, CDR1 MNHEY and CDR2 SVGAGI. The CDR3 spans 15 residues.

The chain joins TRBV25-1 to TRBJ1-3; D is unresolved. V gave up 0 bases and J gave up 1 base, with 10 bases separating them. Per the germline V gene, CDR1 is MGHDK and CDR2 is SYGVNS. The CDR3 loop spans 16 amino acids. As DNA, the CDR3 is TGTGCCAGCAGTGAATATGGCGGATCTTCTGGAAACACCATATATTTT. Its translation: CASSEYGGSSGNTIYF.

The chain is built from TRBV29-1 and TRBJ1-1; possible D gene TRBD1, 5 bases. V lost 5 bases, J lost 0 bases, and 10 bases lay in between. Germline V gene data show CDR1 as SQVTM and CDR2 as ANQGSEA. This CDR3 spans 13 amino acids. The CDR3: CSVTGTMNTEAFF. The CDR3 DNA sequence: TGCAGCGTTACCGGGACCATGAACACTGAAGCTTTCTTT.